This T cell receptor (beta chain) was recovered during a study of OX40 agonist ivuxolimab in advanced cancers. Clones were read by immunoSEQ multiplex PCR, and TCRdb kept only the in-frame ones, dropping some. The sample shows 98,000 or so clones, about 88% of them seen only once. Germline V gene lookup returns CDR1 LNHDA and CDR2 SQIVND (reference sequence). Between the trimmed V and J ends, which lost 7 bases and 0 bases, there was a span of 13 bases. This CDR3 spans 15 amino acids. V usage is TRBV19 and J usage is TRBJ1-5, with D possibly being TRBD1 (5 bases). The sequence was obtained from an adult with an advanced solid tumor such as melanoma, head and neck, liver or kidney cancer. The starting material was CD4+ or CD8+ T cells sorted from blood, obtained in a trial of the OX40 agonist ivuxolimab. The CDR3 loop is CASKGLGNSNQPQHF. The CDR3 DNA sequence: TGTGCCAGTAAGGGGCTCGGGAATAGCAATCAGCCCCAGCATTTT.